What follows are 6 T cell receptor beta chains derived from one specimen sequenced in a study of identical twins. Each CDR3 protein gets one entry after TCRdb re-called the 5' RACE reads with MiXCR. The sample shows around 230,000 distinct CDR3 sequences, over 5.5% of them seen only once. These data also formed part of another study, on T cells expressing NK-cell markers.

The sequenced sample was CD8+ T cells sorted from blood. The source is a woman between 18 and 29 years old in good health.

This clonotype was counted ten times or more. The chain carries TRBV29-1 and TRBJ1-1, with TRBD1 as a possible D gene (5 bases). This CDR3 comprises 12 residues. Germline CDR1 reads SQVTM; CDR2 reads ANQGSEA. The V end lost 0 bases, the J end lost 5 bases, and 7 bases lay between the germline ends. CDR3 loop: CSVEEGETEAFF. Here the CDR3 DNA reads TGCAGCGTTGAAGAAGGGGAGACTGAAGCTTTCTTT.

Many counts were recorded for this clonotype. The chain carries TRBV20-1 and TRBJ2-7; the D gene is possibly TRBD2 (5 bases). The CDR3 loop spans 12 amino acids. Germline V gene data show CDR1 as DFQATT and CDR2 as SNEGSKA (reference sequence). The ends were cut back, 4 bases at V and 0 bases at J, with 7 bases in the middle. DNA of the CDR3: TGCAGTGCTACCGGGATCTCCTACGAGCAGTACTTC. Encoded protein: CSATGISYEQYF.

V and J are TRBV6-4 and TRBJ1-2, with D perhaps TRBD1 (5 bases). The V end lost 6 bases, the J end lost 14 bases, and 25 bases lay between the germline ends. The germline gives CDR1 MRHNA, CDR2 SNTAGT. The CDR3 is 14 residues long. CDR3 residues: CASSERDGTAYKTF. The CDR3 DNA sequence: TGTGCCAGCAGCGAAAGAGATGGGACGGCCTACAAGACCTTC.

V is TRBV7-3 and J is TRBJ1-6; TRBD1 agrees at 8 bases. J gave up 0 bases and V 8 bases, and 12 bases lay outside the gene matches. The CDR3 is 18 residues long. The germline gives CDR1 SGHTA, CDR2 FQGTGA. CDR3 in amino acids: CASLLPRGHSSYNSPLHF. The CDR3 DNA sequence: TGTGCCAGCTTACTACCCAGGGGGCACAGCTCCTATAATTCACCCCTCCACTTT.

This clonotype has a handful of counts. CDR3 residues: CASSWTGSGPDTQYF. The CDR3 DNA sequence: TGTGCCAGCAGTTGGACGGGTTCCGGACCCGATACGCAGTATTTT. The rearrangement links TRBV13 to TRBJ2-3; D remains ambiguous. CDR1 and CDR2 (germline): PRHDT, FYEKMQ (reference sequence). With 6 bases removed from V and 6 bases from J, the gap between germline ends came to 19 bases. The CDR3 contains 15 residues.

This clonotype was seen repeatedly, ten times or more. This chain uses TRBV7-9 with TRBJ2-1; 8 bases line up with TRBD2. Germline assignment: CDR1 SEHNR and CDR2 FQNEAQ (reference sequence). Losses at the gene ends were 4 bases for V and 6 bases for J; bases not matched to a gene: 11. The CDR3 consists of 16 residues. Written as DNA, the CDR3 is TGTGCCAGCAGCTGGGGTAGCGGGATCTTGTCCAATGAGCAGTTCTTC. Amino acid sequence: CASSWGSGILSNEQFF.